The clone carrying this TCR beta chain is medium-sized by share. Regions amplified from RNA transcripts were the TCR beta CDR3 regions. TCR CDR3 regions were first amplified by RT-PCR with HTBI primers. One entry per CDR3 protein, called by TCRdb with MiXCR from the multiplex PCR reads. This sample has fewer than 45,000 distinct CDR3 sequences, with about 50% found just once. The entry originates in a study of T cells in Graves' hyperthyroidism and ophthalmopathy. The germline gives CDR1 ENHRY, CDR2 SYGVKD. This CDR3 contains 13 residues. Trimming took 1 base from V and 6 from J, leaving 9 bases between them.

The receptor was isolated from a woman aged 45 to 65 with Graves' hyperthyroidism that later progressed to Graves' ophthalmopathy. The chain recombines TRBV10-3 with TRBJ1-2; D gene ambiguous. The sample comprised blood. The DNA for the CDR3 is TGTGCCATCAGTGAGTTCTTACAGAATGGCTACACCTTC. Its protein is CAISEFLQNGYTF.